This T cell receptor (beta chain) emerged from a study of blood T cell repertoires in COVID-19. Study context: In each case, the material was cDNA or gDNA derived from T cells, B-cell-depleted T cells, or PBMCs.

The CDR3 totals 13 residues. Trimming took 6 bases from V and 2 from J; bases not matched to a gene: 3. The germline gives CDR1 LNHDA, CDR2 SQIVND (reference sequence). Only in-frame clones appear in the TCRdb table, and some are missing; sequencing was by immunoSEQ multiplex PCR. The profile shows roughly 10,000 clones, 75% to 90% of them singletons. The clonotype was recovered from a man in his sixties or seventies with active COVID-19. Sequencing used peripheral blood. The chain joins TRBV19 to TRBJ1-2; 7 positions agree with TRBD1. The CDR3 here is CASRKQGNYGYTF. The CDR3 region has the DNA TGTGCCAGTAGAAAACAGGGGAACTATGGCTACACCTTC.